The rows below give T cell receptor beta chains drawn from one sample of a study of cytomegalovirus exposure and HLA in healthy donors. The method was immunoSEQ multiplex PCR; TCRdb's version includes in-frame clones alone and lacks a portion of them. The table has over 70,000 clones, roughly 74% seen once. The specimen was PBMCs. The receptors originated from a human donor in good health. Both conserved end residues are part of each CDR3. Each record gives: clone size, J gene, D gene, V gene, CDR3 protein. A D gene is named only where the DNA matches it firmly. Only part of the rows carry a size: once, few, many, or a class if the clone is expanded.

abundance: .
j_gene: TRBJ1-2
d_gene: TRBD1
v_gene: TRBV28
CDR3aa: CASSTSDRVGYGYTF

abundance: once
j_gene: TRBJ2-2
d_gene: .
v_gene: TRBV15
CDR3aa: CATSRAVGVDGELFF

abundance: .
j_gene: TRBJ2-2
d_gene: .
v_gene: TRBV2
CDR3aa: CASSRGNTGELFF

abundance: few
j_gene: TRBJ2-7
d_gene: TRBD2
v_gene: TRBV6-6
CDR3aa: CASSLTSGKVEQYF

abundance: .
j_gene: TRBJ2-2
d_gene: TRBD1
v_gene: TRBV7-3
CDR3aa: CASSSRTGGNTGELFF

abundance: .
j_gene: TRBJ2-3
d_gene: TRBD2
v_gene: TRBV7-2
CDR3aa: CASSFLAGGGGTQYF

abundance: .
j_gene: TRBJ1-2
d_gene: TRBD1
v_gene: TRBV9
CDR3aa: CASSPDRGNYGYTF

abundance: few
j_gene: TRBJ1-5
d_gene: TRBD1
v_gene: TRBV6-6
CDR3aa: CASSRTGGGQPQHF

abundance: .
j_gene: TRBJ1-5
d_gene: .
v_gene: TRBV30
CDR3aa: CAWSVRGSSNQPQHF

abundance: .
j_gene: TRBJ2-2
d_gene: TRBD2
v_gene: TRBV27
CDR3aa: CASSPYSGTSGIANTGELFF

abundance: once
j_gene: TRBJ1-1
d_gene: TRBD1
v_gene: TRBV6-5
CDR3aa: CASSTGTGGQPEAFF

abundance: .
j_gene: TRBJ2-3
d_gene: .
v_gene: TRBV29-1
CDR3aa: CSVASQGIITDTQYF

abundance: .
j_gene: TRBJ1-3
d_gene: .
v_gene: TRBV9
CDR3aa: CASSPTVSSGNTIYF

abundance: .
j_gene: TRBJ2-7
d_gene: TRBD2
v_gene: TRBV4-1
CDR3aa: CASSQPPWDGRASADEQYF

abundance: .
j_gene: TRBJ2-7
d_gene: .
v_gene: TRBV11-2
CDR3aa: CASSLASDRSSYEQYF

abundance: few
j_gene: TRBJ2-1
d_gene: .
v_gene: TRBV5-1
CDR3aa: CASSSGLASSYNEQFF

abundance: .
j_gene: TRBJ1-3
d_gene: .
v_gene: TRBV30
CDR3aa: CAWSTTSNTIYF

abundance: .
j_gene: TRBJ1-5
d_gene: TRBD1
v_gene: TRBV19
CDR3aa: CASSDHRGGGNQPQHF

abundance: once
j_gene: TRBJ2-1
d_gene: TRBD2
v_gene: TRBV7-2
CDR3aa: CASSSTSGYNNEQFF

abundance: .
j_gene: TRBJ1-5
d_gene: .
v_gene: TRBV7-6
CDR3aa: CASSGQGKNQPQHF

abundance: .
j_gene: TRBJ2-1
d_gene: TRBD2
v_gene: TRBV7-2
CDR3aa: CASSFREGPYNEQFF

abundance: .
j_gene: TRBJ2-5
d_gene: .
v_gene: TRBV11-2
CDR3aa: CASSRRETQYF

abundance: .
j_gene: TRBJ2-1
d_gene: TRBD2
v_gene: TRBV5-1
CDR3aa: CASSLTSGSNEQFF

abundance: .
j_gene: TRBJ2-7
d_gene: .
v_gene: TRBV4-1
CDR3aa: CASSQVGSYEQYF

abundance: .
j_gene: TRBJ2-1
d_gene: .
v_gene: TRBV6-5
CDR3aa: CASSYSGDTGNEQFF